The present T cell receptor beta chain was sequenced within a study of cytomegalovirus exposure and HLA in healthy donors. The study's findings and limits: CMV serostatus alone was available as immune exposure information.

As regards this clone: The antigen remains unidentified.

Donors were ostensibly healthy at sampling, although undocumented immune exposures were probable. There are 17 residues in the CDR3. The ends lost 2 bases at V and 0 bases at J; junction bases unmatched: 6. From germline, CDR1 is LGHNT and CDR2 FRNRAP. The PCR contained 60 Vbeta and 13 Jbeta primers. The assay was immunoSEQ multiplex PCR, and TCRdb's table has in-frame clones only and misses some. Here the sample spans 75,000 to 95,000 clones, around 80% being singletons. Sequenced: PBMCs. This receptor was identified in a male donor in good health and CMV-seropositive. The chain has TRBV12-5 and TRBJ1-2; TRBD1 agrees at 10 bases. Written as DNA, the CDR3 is TGTGCTAGTGGTTTGAAGACAGGGGGCCGCGCTAACTATGGCTACACCTTC. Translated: CASGLKTGGRANYGYTF.